A selection of T cell receptor beta chains follows, all from one sample in a study of blood T cells in healthy people across ages. TCRdb re-called the 5' RACE reads with MiXCR, one entry per CDR3 protein. The data show 650,000 to 1,000,000 distinct CDR3 sequences, with about 46% seen just once and around 18% held by the top ten. Specimen: blood. These receptors were taken from a man at least 80 years old in good health. CDR3s include the opening cysteine and the closing phenylalanine or tryptophan.

TRBV5-1	TRBJ1-2	CASSLDGTGGNYGYTF
TRBV11-2	TRBJ2-1	CASSTGTGAAEQFF
TRBV6-1	TRBJ2-3	CASSMDPTDTQYF
TRBV5-1	TRBJ2-2	CASSEGTTGELFF
TRBV10-3	-	CAISGAGRDYEQYF
TRBV5-1	TRBJ2-3	CASSFGQVTDTQYF
TRBV5-1	TRBJ2-2	CASSFWTGATGELFF
TRBV29-1	TRBJ2-3	CSVEATTDTQYF
TRBV7-2	TRBJ2-1	CASSLAGGQPNEQFF
TRBV25-1	TRBJ1-4	CASTRGGVEKLFF
TRBV28	TRBJ2-1	CASSRDGGVRLIDEQFF
TRBV10-3	TRBJ2-7	CAISEAKVRDYEQYF
TRBV28	TRBJ2-5	CASRSVQEETQYF
TRBV28	TRBJ2-3	CASSDRTSTDTQYF
TRBV7-9	TRBJ2-7	CASRPRGTSSYEQYF
TRBV3-1	-	CASSQEGALTYEQYF
TRBV5-1	TRBJ2-3	CASSNTRDSLDTQYF
TRBV9	TRBJ2-2	CASSGRDRGQATGELFF
TRBV2	TRBJ2-3	CASSTWVTSSTDTQYF
TRBV28	TRBJ2-7	CASKSGTASVKQYF
TRBV10-3	TRBJ2-3	CAISVVSGSSTDTQYF
TRBV5-1	TRBJ2-3	CASSLGGRRDTQYF
TRBV24-1	TRBJ2-7	CATSAPGTVSTYEQYF
TRBV9	TRBJ2-5	CASNVATIPRTGSYVSETQYF
TRBV9	TRBJ2-1	CASSPRVQNEQFF
TRBV28	TRBJ2-7	CASSPAGGHEQYF
TRBV2	TRBJ2-1	CASKLGPDSNEQFF
TRBV19	TRBJ2-1	CASSIPGPIRNEQFF
TRBV12-3/TRBV12-4	TRBJ2-5	CASSFLAGGPVETQYF
TRBV24-1	TRBJ2-5	CATGSSGEPETQYF
TRBV7-2	TRBJ2-1	CASSSPGVGNEQFF
TRBV4-3	TRBJ2-2	CASSHAGGPGELFF
TRBV10-3	TRBJ2-3	CAISGLAGESTDTQYF
TRBV4-2	TRBJ1-2	CASSQSGQGGGYTF
TRBV20-1	TRBJ2-3	CSARDAGVSTDTQYF
TRBV29-1	TRBJ2-7	CSVTGDEQYF
TRBV27	TRBJ1-2	CASGDRPPNYGYTF
TRBV5-6	TRBJ2-7	CASSSGLHLRLSYEQYF
TRBV6-1	TRBJ2-3	CASSEGSGRYTDTQYF
TRBV4-3	TRBJ2-7	CASSQATGSYEQYF
TRBV6-5	TRBJ2-4	CASSYSRAGAKNIQYF
TRBV24-1	TRBJ2-6	CATSDSNRGSGANVLTF
TRBV7-2	TRBJ2-7	CASSRTGGQGWYEQYF
TRBV24-1	TRBJ2-3	CATSDLQTGLAGDTDTQYF
TRBV7-9	TRBJ1-6	CASSLKGVNSPLHF
TRBV2	TRBJ2-1	CASSEIPRGEQFF
TRBV3-1	TRBJ1-2	CASSQDGLRGYTF
TRBV5-1	TRBJ2-7	CASSVNRGHEQYF
TRBV18	TRBJ2-1	CASSPDSTEQFF
TRBV20-1	TRBJ2-7	CSASGTPYEQYF
TRBV11-2	TRBJ2-7	CASSLGLAEIYEQYF